This T cell receptor beta chain stems from a study of T-cell reconstitution after alpha-beta-depleted transplantation in children. Study-level points and caveats: Diversity of TCRbeta at day 60 was high in some patients, arising from surviving recipient T cells and thymic progenitors. Alpha-beta T cells present about two months after transplant were reported to originate from several hundred expanded graft clones.

The CDR3 spans 16 residues. A TCRbeta library incorporating unique molecular identifiers was prepared. TCRdb re-derived calls from the PCR reads in MiXCR, one entry per CDR3 protein. The table records some 180,000 distinct CDR3 sequences, roughly 7.1% of them present only once. The sample holds a few counts of this clonotype. Antigen specificity is unknown. This sequence originates from a boy aged 2 to 9 with acute lymphoblastic leukemia, due to receive a stem cell transplant. The source was PBMCs, collected before TCRalphabeta/CD19-depleted stem cell transplant. The chain combines TRBV21-1 with TRBJ2-7; the table assigns TRBD1, which was not confirmed against the DNA. TRBV21-1 has pseudogene status. The CDR3 region is CASSAPEVLRSYEQYF. The CDR3 DNA sequence: TGTGCCAGCAGCGCCCCCGAAGTTTTAAGGTCCTACGAGCAGTACTTC.